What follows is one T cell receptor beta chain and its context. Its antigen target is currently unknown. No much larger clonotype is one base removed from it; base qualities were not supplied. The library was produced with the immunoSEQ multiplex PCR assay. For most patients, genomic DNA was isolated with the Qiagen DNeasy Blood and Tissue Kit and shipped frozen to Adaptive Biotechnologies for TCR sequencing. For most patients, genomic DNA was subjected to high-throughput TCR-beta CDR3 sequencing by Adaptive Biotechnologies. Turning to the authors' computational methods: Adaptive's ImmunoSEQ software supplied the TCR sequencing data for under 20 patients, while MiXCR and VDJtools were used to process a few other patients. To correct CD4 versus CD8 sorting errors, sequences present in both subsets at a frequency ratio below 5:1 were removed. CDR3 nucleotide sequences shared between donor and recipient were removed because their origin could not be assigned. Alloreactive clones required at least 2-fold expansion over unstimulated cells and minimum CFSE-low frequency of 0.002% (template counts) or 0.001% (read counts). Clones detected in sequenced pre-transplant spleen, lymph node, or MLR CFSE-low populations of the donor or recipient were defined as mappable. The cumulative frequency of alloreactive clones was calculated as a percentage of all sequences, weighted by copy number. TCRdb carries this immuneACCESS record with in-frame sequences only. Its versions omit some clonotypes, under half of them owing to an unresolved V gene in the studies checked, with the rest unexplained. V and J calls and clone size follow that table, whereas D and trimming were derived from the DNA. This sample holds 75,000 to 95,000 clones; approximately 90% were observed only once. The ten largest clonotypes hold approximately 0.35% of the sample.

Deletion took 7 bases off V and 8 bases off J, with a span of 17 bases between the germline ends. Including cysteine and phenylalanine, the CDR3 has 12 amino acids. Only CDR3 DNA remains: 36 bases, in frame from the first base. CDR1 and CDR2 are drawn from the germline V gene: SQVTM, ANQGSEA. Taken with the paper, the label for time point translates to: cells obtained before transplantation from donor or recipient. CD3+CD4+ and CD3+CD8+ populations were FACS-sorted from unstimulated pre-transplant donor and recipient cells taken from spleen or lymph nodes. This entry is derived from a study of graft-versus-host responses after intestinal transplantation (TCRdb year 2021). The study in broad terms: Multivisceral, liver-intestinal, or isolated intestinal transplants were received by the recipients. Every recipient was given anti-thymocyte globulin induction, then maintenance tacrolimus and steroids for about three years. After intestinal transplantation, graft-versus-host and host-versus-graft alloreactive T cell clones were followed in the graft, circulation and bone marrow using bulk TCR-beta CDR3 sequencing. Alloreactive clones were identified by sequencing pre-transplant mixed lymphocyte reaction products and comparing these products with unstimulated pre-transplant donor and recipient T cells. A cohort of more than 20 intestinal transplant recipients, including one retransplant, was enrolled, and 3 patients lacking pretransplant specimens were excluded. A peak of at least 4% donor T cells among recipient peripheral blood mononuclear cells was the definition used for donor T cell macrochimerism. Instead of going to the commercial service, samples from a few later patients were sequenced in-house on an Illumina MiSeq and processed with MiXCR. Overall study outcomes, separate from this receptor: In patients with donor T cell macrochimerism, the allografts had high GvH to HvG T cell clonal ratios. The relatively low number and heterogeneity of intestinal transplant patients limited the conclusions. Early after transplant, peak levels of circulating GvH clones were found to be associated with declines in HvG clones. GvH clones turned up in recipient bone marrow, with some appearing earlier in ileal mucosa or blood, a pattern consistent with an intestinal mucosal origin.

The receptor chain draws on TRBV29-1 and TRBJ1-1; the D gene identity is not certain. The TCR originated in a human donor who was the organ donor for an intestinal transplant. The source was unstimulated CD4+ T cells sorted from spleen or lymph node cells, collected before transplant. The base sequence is TGCAGCGCCGACTTAGACGGGAGGGAAGCTTTCTTT. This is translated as CSADLDGREAFF.